Listed here are 20 T cell receptor beta chains from one sample, sequenced in a study of memory CD4+ T cells and cytomegalovirus serostatus. The sort gate was single viable CD3+CD4+CD8-CD45RO+ cells for memory CD4+ T cells. Clones were sequenced by immunoSEQ multiplex PCR, and TCRdb holds only the in-frame ones, with some missing. The sample holds 50,000 or so clones, about 79% seen once. The sequenced sample was memory CD4+ T cells from blood. The receptors derive from an adult in good health and CMV-seronegative.

The chain has TRBV4-1 and TRBJ1-1; D uncertain. CDR3 length: 13 amino acids. CDR1 is MGHRA and CDR2 is YSYEKL in the germline V gene. Trimming pared 0 bases from V and 9 bases from J, leaving 11 bases between. In nucleotides, the CDR3 is TGCGCCAGCAGCCAAGATCCCGCAAGTCAAGCTTTCTTT. Translated: CASSQDPASQAFF.

This chain uses TRBV6-1 with TRBJ1-5; D uncertain. Germline V gene data show CDR1 as MNHNS and CDR2 as SASEGT. V lost 0 bases and J 0 bases, leaving 6 bases between the germline ends. The CDR3 runs to 15 residues. The CDR3 here is CASSEASYSNQPQHF. The CDR3 DNA is TGTGCCAGCAGTGAAGCTTCCTATAGCAATCAGCCCCAGCATTTT.

V is TRBV7-2 and J is TRBJ1-1; 8 nucleotides agree with TRBD1. The V gene's germline CDR1 is SGHTA and CDR2 FQGNSA. The CDR3 runs to 13 residues. V gave up 4 bases and J gave up 5 bases; unmatched junction bases: 3. Here the CDR3 reads CASSSNRGTEAFF. The CDR3, as DNA: TGTGCCAGCAGCTCCAACAGGGGGACTGAAGCTTTCTTT.

J is TRBJ2-7 and V is TRBV30; D is tentatively TRBD1 or TRBD2 (5 bases each). Trimming shortened V by 0 bases and J by 9 bases, and 18 bases separated the two germline ends. This CDR3 has 14 residues. CDR1 and CDR2 from the germline V gene are GTSNPN and SVGIG (reference sequence). For the CDR3, the DNA is TGTGCCTGGAGTGTTCCGGGACCGACGACTCGGCAGTACTTC. Encoded protein: CAWSVPGPTTRQYF.

The chain joins TRBV4-1 to TRBJ2-1; 7 bases are shared with TRBD1. The CDR3 consists of 15 residues. In germline, CDR1 is MGHRA, CDR2 YSYEKL. V shed 1 base and J 0 bases; nucleotides not matched to a gene: 0. The CDR3 region is CASSQGDSSYNEQFF. As DNA, the CDR3 is TGCGCCAGCAGCCAAGGGGACAGCTCCTACAATGAGCAGTTCTTC.

The CDR3 sequence is CASSPPLGKRGINNEQFF. The CDR3 nucleotides are TGTGCCAGCAGCCCCCCTCTCGGCAAGCGGGGAATTAACAATGAGCAGTTCTTC. The chain is built from TRBV7-9 and TRBJ2-1, with 7 bases fitting TRBD2. Looked up from germline, CDR1 is SEHNR and CDR2 is FQNEAQ (reference sequence). The CDR3 runs 18 residues. Losses at the gene ends were 5 bases for V and 5 bases for J; bases not matched to a gene: 18.

This rearrangement joins TRBV7-2 to TRBJ2-7, with TRBD1 matching 9 bases. Germline V gene lookup returns CDR1 SGHTA and CDR2 FQGNSA. The CDR3 runs 14 residues. V gave up 4 bases and J gave up 6 bases; unmatched junction bases: 7. CDR3 amino acids: CASSSGTGFSEQYF. The CDR3, as DNA: TGTGCCAGCAGCTCCGGGACAGGGTTCAGCGAGCAGTACTTC.

About this clone: Sequence at one end of the junction differs from germline and may be a read error. V and J are TRBV7-7 and TRBJ2-3; 7 bases are shared with TRBD2. This CDR3 spans 15 amino acids. Germline CDR1 reads SSHAT; CDR2 reads FNYEAQ (reference sequence). The CDR3 DNA sequence: TGTGCTAGCAGCTTGGGGGGGACTAGCACAGATACGCAGTATTTT. This gives the protein CASSLGGTSTDTQYF.

This chain joins TRBV10-3 and TRBJ1-1; D is possibly TRBD1 (5 bases). V was clipped by 0 bases and J by 4 bases, with 9 bases between them. The CDR3 covers 14 residues. CDR1 is ENHRY and CDR2 is SYGVKD in the germline V gene. CDR3 residues: CAISESGGSTEAFF. As DNA, the CDR3 is TGTGCCATCAGTGAGTCCGGGGGGAGCACTGAAGCTTTCTTT.

This sequence joins TRBV19 and TRBJ1-2, with 10 bases identical to TRBD1. The trim removed 5 bases at V and 0 bases at J, leaving 3 bases unmatched. The CDR3 is 15 amino acids. Germline V gene sequence: CDR1 LNHDA, CDR2 SQIVND (reference sequence). CDR3 sequence (DNA): TGTGCCAGTAGTCGAGGACAGGGGGCTAACTATGGCTACACCTTC. Translated, it gives CASSRGQGANYGYTF. Full variable domain (remainder filled in from reference TRBV19 and TRBJ1-2): DGGITQSPKYLFRKEGQNVTLSCEQNLNHDAMYWYRQDPGQGLRLIYYSQIVNDFQKGDIAEGYSVSREKKESFPLTVTSAQKNPTAFYLCASSRGQGANYGYTFGSGTRLTVV.

Points on this clone: Relative to the germline gene, one junction end is altered; a read error may explain this. This chain connects TRBV30 to TRBJ1-6, with D perhaps matching TRBD1 (5 bases). The germline CDR1 and CDR2 sequences are GTSNPN and SVGIG (reference sequence). The CDR3 runs 14 residues. CDR3 sequence: CAWSPGTYNSPLHF. The CDR3 DNA follows: TGTGCCTGGAGCCCCGGGACCTACAATTCACCCCTCCACTTT.

The chain is built from TRBV27 and TRBJ2-3, with TRBD2 identical over 9 bases. The CDR3 sequence is 15 residues long. Germline V lookup: CDR1 MNHEY, CDR2 SMNVEV (reference sequence). V trimming: 6 bases; J trimming: 3 bases; junction bases outside the gene matches: 7. The CDR3 nucleotides are TGTGCCAGCAGGCGCGGGGGGGCCCGGACAGATACGCAGTATTTT. Translating gives CASRRGGARTDTQYF.

The chain links TRBV2 to TRBJ2-1; the match to TRBD1 covers 8 bases. CDR3 size: 16 residues. V was pared by 6 bases and J by 0 bases, with 7 bases of the junction left unmatched. CDR1 and CDR2 from the germline V gene are SNHLY and FYNNEI. CDR3 region: CASRYYRGSSYNEQFF. The DNA for the CDR3 is TGTGCCAGCAGGTACTACAGGGGGAGCTCCTACAATGAGCAGTTCTTC.

This clone was found a few times. Other DNA sequences of this sample code for an identical CDR3. J is TRBJ2-7 and V is TRBV5-6; D possibly uses TRBD1 or TRBD2 (6 bases each). Trimming pared 0 bases from V and 4 bases from J, leaving 11 bases between. The CDR3 sequence is 14 residues long. Germline loops: CDR1 SGHDT, CDR2 YYEEEE. CDR3 DNA sequence: TGTGCCAGCAGCTTGGGTCAGGGGAGGTACGAGCAGTACTTC. Translation: CASSLGQGRYEQYF.

This chain uses TRBV2 with TRBJ1-5; no clear D. Germline V gene data show CDR1 as SNHLY and CDR2 as FYNNEI. The CDR3 is made up of 16 amino acids. The V and J ends lost 6 bases and 5 bases respectively, with 20 bases between them. In DNA form, the CDR3 reads TGTGCCAGCAGCGAGGGAACAACCCGAAAGTATCAGCCCCAGCATTTT. Residues: CASSEGTTRKYQPQHF. The full variable domain, in which reference TRBV2 and TRBJ1-5 provide the parts outside the CDR3, is EPEVTQTPSHQVTQMGQEVILRCVPISNHLYFYWYRQILGQKVEFLVSFYNNEISEKSEIFDDQFSVERPDGSNFTLKIRSTKLEDSAMYFCASSEGTTRKYQPQHFGDGTRLSIL.

The chain recombines TRBV28 with TRBJ2-1; no definite D call. CDR3 length: 12 residues. Germline CDR1 reads MDHEN; CDR2 reads SYDVKM. V lost 4 bases to trimming and J lost 4 bases, with 5 bases between them. For the CDR3, the DNA is TGTGCCAGCAGTTCAACATACAATGAGCAGTTCTTC. Translated, it gives CASSSTYNEQFF.

The CDR3 is CASSLASIGHEAFF. Here the CDR3 DNA reads TGTGCCAGCAGCTTGGCCTCAATCGGGCATGAAGCTTTCTTT. The chain uses TRBV5-6 and TRBJ1-1; the D is unclear. V shed 0 bases and J shed 7 bases, with 13 bases lying between them. Germline CDR1 SGHDT, CDR2 YYEEEE. This CDR3 has 14 residues. Supplemented by reference TRBV5-6 and TRBJ1-1, the full variable domain reads DAGVTQSPTHLIKTRGQQVTLRCSPKSGHDTVSWYQQALGQGPQFIFQYYEEEERQRGNFPDRFSGHQFPNYSSELNVNALLLGDSALYLCASSLASIGHEAFFGQGTRLTVV.

The chain links TRBV4-1 to TRBJ1-4, with D possibly matching TRBD1 (5 bases). There are 15 residues in the CDR3. Germline CDR1 and CDR2: MGHRA and YSYEKL. V was clipped by 1 base and J by 4 bases, with 10 bases between them. CDR3 amino acids: CASSQGGTVNEKLFF. CDR3 nucleotide sequence: TGCGCCAGCAGCCAAGGGGGGACGGTTAATGAAAAACTGTTTTTT.

Only a few counts were recorded for this clone. The chain carries TRBV18 and TRBJ2-7, with D tentatively TRBD1 (5 bases). The CDR3 spans 14 residues. Trimming shortened V by 3 bases and J by 0 bases, and 9 bases separated the two germline ends. Per the germline V gene, CDR1 is KGHSH and CDR2 is LQKENI. CDR3 coding DNA: TGTGCCAGCTCACCTGGACACAGCTCCTACGAGCAGTACTTC. As protein: CASSPGHSSYEQYF.

This clone was counted only a few times. V is TRBV28 and J is TRBJ1-1; perhaps TRBD1 as D (6 bases). Trimming took 8 bases from V and 7 from J, leaving 11 bases between them. There are 11 residues in the CDR3. The V gene's germline CDR1 is MDHEN and CDR2 SYDVKM. DNA for the CDR3: TGTGCCAGCCTAGGACAGCTTGAAGCTTTCTTT. Protein product: CASLGQLEAFF.